One and the same sample provided the 28 T cell receptor beta chains below, sequenced in a study of OX40 agonist ivuxolimab in advanced cancers. The repertoire was sequenced with immunoSEQ multiplex PCR; TCRdb's copy has only in-frame clones and lacks some. This table holds some 74,000 clones, roughly 90% found once. The specimen was CD4+ or CD8+ T cells sorted from blood, collected in a trial of the OX40 agonist ivuxolimab. These receptors were taken from an adult with an advanced solid tumor such as melanoma, head and neck, liver or kidney cancer.

CDR3 sequence (DNA): TGTGCCAGCAGCTTAGTAGGGTCACCCCTCCACTTT. This codes for CASSLVGSPLHF. V is TRBV11-2 and J is TRBJ1-6; D gene ambiguous. V lost 1 base to trimming and J lost 10 bases, with 5 bases between them. The CDR3 runs 12 residues. Germline values: CDR1 SGHAT, CDR2 FQNNGV. The whole variable domain, remainder taken from reference TRBV11-2 and TRBJ1-6, is EAGVAQSPRYKIIEKRQSVAFWCNPISGHATLYWYQQILGQGPKLLIQFQNNGVVDDSQLPKDRFSAERLKGVDSTLKIQPAKLEDSAVYLCASSLVGSPLHFGNGTRLTVT.

The chain combines TRBV5-4 with TRBJ2-3, with D unclear. The CDR3 extends over 15 amino acids. The germline V gene encodes CDR1 SGHNT and CDR2 YYREEE (reference sequence). V was trimmed by 4 bases and J by 0 bases, leaving 12 bases between them. The chain's CDR3 is CASSPSTQSTDTQYF. The CDR3 DNA follows: TGTGCCAGCAGCCCCTCCACACAGAGCACAGATACGCAGTATTTT.

CDR3 residues: CASSLGGIGELFF. The CDR3 bases are TGTGCCAGCAGTTTAGGAGGGATCGGGGAGCTGTTTTTT. The chain uses TRBV27 and TRBJ2-2; D is possibly TRBD2 (6 bases). Looked up from germline, CDR1 is MNHEY and CDR2 is SMNVEV (reference sequence). The germline V and J ends were trimmed by 2 bases and 7 bases, with 8 bases remaining between them. The CDR3 covers 13 residues.

The chain uses TRBV5-4 and TRBJ2-3; 9 positions match TRBD2. Germline trimming cut 4 bases from V and 1 base from J; bases unmatched to any gene: 4. Germline V lookup: CDR1 SGHNT, CDR2 YYREEE (reference sequence). The CDR3 extends over 15 amino acids. CDR3 residues: CASSLAGSGTDTQYF. CDR3 sequence (DNA): TGTGCCAGCAGCCTAGCGGGATCGGGCACAGATACGCAGTATTTT. The variable domain in full, completed from reference TRBV5-4 and TRBJ2-3, reads ETGVTQSPTHLIKTRGQQVTLRCSSQSGHNTVSWYQQALGQGPQFIFQYYREEENGRGNFPPRFSGLQFPNYSSELNVNALELDDSALYLCASSLAGSGTDTQYFGPGTRLTVL.

The chain uses TRBV28 and TRBJ2-7; 9 positions match TRBD2. The CDR3 has 13 amino acids. J gave up 2 bases and V 6 bases, and 2 bases lay outside the gene matches. CDR1 MDHEN and CDR2 SYDVKM come from the germline V gene. This CDR3 reads CASSLAGPYEQYF. CDR3 DNA: TGTGCCAGCAGCCTAGCGGGGCCCTACGAGCAGTACTTC.

This chain links TRBV7-6 with TRBJ2-3; a weak D match, TRBD2 (5 bases). V lost 5 bases to trimming and J lost 6 bases, with 9 bases between them. The germline CDR1 and CDR2 sequences are SGHVS and FNYEAQ. The CDR3 loop spans 12 amino acids. CDR3 sequence reads: CASSPRADTQYF. CDR3 in DNA: TGTGCCAGCAGCCCGAGGGCCGATACGCAGTATTTT.

The chain links TRBV15 to TRBJ1-1; 8 bases line up with TRBD1. This CDR3 is 15 amino acids long. The trim removed 0 bases at V and 6 bases at J, leaving 6 bases unmatched. Per germline, CDR1 LNHNV and CDR2 YYDKDF (reference sequence). This CDR3 reads CATSRDRQGAAEAFF. CDR3 DNA sequence: TGTGCCACCAGCAGAGATCGGCAGGGGGCTGCTGAAGCTTTCTTT. Full variable domain (missing parts from reference TRBV15 and TRBJ1-1): DAMVIQNPRYQVTQFGKPVTLSCSQTLNHNVMYWYQQKSSQAPKLLFHYYDKDFNNEADTPDNFQSRRPNTSFCFLDIRSPGLGDTAMYLCATSRDRQGAAEAFFGQGTRLTVV.

V and J are TRBV14 and TRBJ1-1; 7 bases are shared with TRBD1. Looked up from germline, CDR1 is SGHDN and CDR2 is FVKESK. The junction had 6 bases not matched to a gene; V was cut back by 2 bases and J by 6 bases. This CDR3 spans 14 amino acids. The CDR3 region has the DNA TGTGCCAGCAGCCAAAACAGGGGTTGGTCTGAAGCTTTCTTT. As protein: CASSQNRGWSEAFF.

The rearrangement uses TRBV19 and TRBJ2-1; 9 nucleotides agree with TRBD2. The CDR3 runs to 13 residues. J gave up 8 bases and V 7 bases, and 6 bases lay outside the gene matches. Germline V gene data show CDR1 as LNHDA and CDR2 as SQIVND (reference sequence). CDR3 sequence (DNA): TGTGCCAGTATTGGACTAGCGCACGATGAGCAGTTCTTC. This codes for CASIGLAHDEQFF.

The rearrangement joins TRBV7-2 to TRBJ2-1; 12 bases map to TRBD2. Germline V gene sequence: CDR1 SGHTA, CDR2 FQGNSA. V lost 4 bases to trimming and J lost 9 bases; unmatched junction nucleotides: 10. This CDR3 spans 16 amino acids. In nucleotides, the CDR3 is TGTGCCAGCAGCTGGTCTCGACTAGCGGGAGACCGTGAGCAGTTCTTC. Amino acids: CASSWSRLAGDREQFF.

CDR3 loop: CASSDLSMNTEAFF. CDR3 sequence (DNA): TGTGCCAGCTCAGACCTTAGCATGAACACTGAAGCTTTCTTT. The chain carries TRBV18 and TRBJ1-1; D gene ambiguous. Germline V CDR1 and CDR2: KGHSH, LQKENI. This CDR3 has 14 residues. Trimming removed 5 bases from V and 0 bases from J, with 10 bases in between.

Here the CDR3 DNA reads TGTGCCAGCAGTTTTCGGAATAGACAGGGTGGGGATGGAAGAAGCAATCAGCCCCAGCATTTT. It encodes CASSFRNRQGGDGRSNQPQHF. This sequence joins TRBV27 and TRBJ1-5, with 7 bases aligning to TRBD1. V lost 3 bases, J lost 1 base, and 21 bases stayed unmatched. Germline loops: CDR1 MNHEY, CDR2 SMNVEV (reference sequence). The CDR3 is 21 amino acids.

This chain links TRBV9 with TRBJ2-2; D is ambiguous. The V gene lost 4 bases and the J gene lost 4 bases, with 17 bases spanning the gap. Germline V CDR1 and CDR2: SGDLS, YYNGEE. The CDR3 consists of 16 residues. This CDR3 is CASSPRTGRSTGELFF. DNA for the CDR3: TGTGCCAGCAGCCCTCGAACCGGGCGGAGCACCGGGGAGCTGTTTTTT.

The chain employs TRBV6-5 and TRBJ2-7; D is undetermined. Germline V gene lookup returns CDR1 MNHEY and CDR2 SVGAGI. V was cut by 0 bases and J by 5 bases, with 8 bases left in between. The CDR3 runs 13 residues. CDR3 bases: TGTGCCAGCAGTTACTCATCGGGTGACGAGCAGTACTTC. Its translation: CASSYSSGDEQYF.

The chain employs TRBV18 and TRBJ1-1; TRBD1 might be the D (5 bases). The CDR3 sequence is 15 residues long. The germline V gene has CDR1 KGHSH and CDR2 LQKENI. Trimming cost V 2 bases and J 1 base, with 11 bases left between them. CDR3 bases: TGTGCCAGCTCACCAAACGGGGGGGGGAACACTGAAGCTTTCTTT. This translates into CASSPNGGGNTEAFF.

V usage is TRBV28 and J usage is TRBJ2-1, with 9 bases matching TRBD1. CDR1 is MDHEN, CDR2 SYDVKM, per germline. Unmatched junction bases numbered 4, after V lost 3 bases and J lost 4 bases. This CDR3 is built from 15 residues. The CDR3 loop reads CASSFSGQGYNEQFF. DNA of the CDR3: TGTGCCAGCAGTTTTTCGGGACAGGGTTACAATGAGCAGTTCTTC. The variable domain in full, with the rest retrieved from reference TRBV28 and TRBJ2-1, is DVKVTQSSRYLVKRTGEKVFLECVQDMDHENMFWYRQDPGLGLRLIYFSYDVKMKEKGDIPEGYSVSREKKERFSLILESASTNQTSMYLCASSFSGQGYNEQFFGPGTRLTVL.

The chain has TRBV7-2 and TRBJ1-1; 7 nucleotides match TRBD1. The CDR3 is 16 amino acids. With 5 bases clipped from V and 6 bases from J, the junction kept 15 bases outside the gene matches. The V gene's germline CDR1 is SGHTA and CDR2 FQGNSA. For the CDR3, the DNA is TGTGCCAGCAGCCTTTTAACTACAGGGGAAGAAGCTGAAGCTTTCTTT. Its translation is CASSLLTTGEEAEAFF.

The chain's CDR3 is CASSGQKETQYF. For the CDR3, the DNA is TGTGCCAGCTCGGGACAGAAAGAGACCCAGTACTTC. The rearrangement links TRBV18 to TRBJ2-5; 7 bases map to TRBD1. Per the germline V gene, CDR1 is KGHSH and CDR2 is LQKENI. The J segment lost 3 bases and the V segment lost 6 bases, leaving 1 base of the junction unmatched. The CDR3 is 12 residues long.

The chain is built from TRBV27 and TRBJ2-2; 11 bases agree with TRBD2. In germline, CDR1 is MNHEY, CDR2 SMNVEV (reference sequence). The CDR3 runs to 16 residues. V gave up 3 bases and J gave up 5 bases; unmatched junction bases: 5. CDR3 DNA sequence: TGTGCCAGCAGTTTCGCACTAGCGGGAGTGACCGGGGAGCTGTTTTTT. Protein: CASSFALAGVTGELFF.

The chain has TRBV2 and TRBJ2-5, with TRBD1 as a possible D gene (5 bases). Germline V gives CDR1 SNHLY, CDR2 FYNNEI. Deletions cut 8 bases from V and 2 bases from J, with 9 bases between. The CDR3 extends over 12 amino acids. The CDR3 spells CASGRVQETQYF. The CDR3 DNA reads as TGTGCCAGCGGCAGGGTACAAGAGACCCAGTACTTC. The entire variable domain, with the rest obtained from reference TRBV2 and TRBJ2-5, is as follows: EPEVTQTPSHQVTQMGQEVILRCVPISNHLYFYWYRQILGQKVEFLVSFYNNEISEKSEIFDDQFSVERPDGSNFTLKIRSTKLEDSAMYFCASGRVQETQYFGPGTRLLVL.

V and J are TRBV7-9 and TRBJ1-2; TRBD1 agrees at 7 bases. There are 14 residues in the CDR3. Germline values: CDR1 SEHNR, CDR2 FQNEAQ (reference sequence). The ends lost 2 bases at V and 2 bases at J; junction bases unmatched: 2. The CDR3 is CASSLLQGNYGYTF. The DNA for the CDR3 is TGTGCCAGCAGCTTACTACAGGGGAACTATGGCTACACCTTC.

This clone has a single count. This chain links TRBV11-3 with TRBJ2-7; no reliable D call. The V and J ends lost 5 bases and 4 bases respectively, with 12 bases between them. The CDR3 extends over 13 amino acids. In germline, CDR1 is SGHNT, CDR2 YENEEA. The CDR3 DNA follows: TGTGCCAGCAGCAAAACGCCCCTTTACGAGCAGTACTTC. Its protein product is CASSKTPLYEQYF. Drawing the rest from reference TRBV11-3 and TRBJ2-7, the complete variable domain is EAGVVQSPRYKIIEKKQPVAFWCNPISGHNTLYWYLQNLGQGPELLIRYENEEAVDDSQLPKDRFSAERLKGVDSTLKIQPAELGDSAVYLCASSKTPLYEQYFGPGTRLTVT.

The V call is TRBV21-1, the J call TRBJ2-7; the D call in the table, TRBD2, was not verified against the DNA. TRBV21-1 is tagged as a pseudogene. CDR3 length: 15 residues. The CDR3 loop reads CASSPSGSPSGEQYF. The CDR3 DNA reads as TGTGCCAGCAGTCCTAGCGGGAGTCCCTCAGGGGAGCAGTACTTC.

V gene TRBV27 combines with J gene TRBJ2-1, with D perhaps matching TRBD2 (6 bases). Germline CDR1 and CDR2: MNHEY and SMNVEV (reference sequence). The CDR3 sequence is 16 residues long. Trimming shortened V by 6 bases and J by 3 bases, and 18 bases separated the two germline ends. The CDR3 nucleotides are TGTGCCAGCAGGATGAGGCGGACTACGGACTACAATGAGCAGTTCTTC. The encoded protein is CASRMRRTTDYNEQFF.

The chain combines TRBV15 with TRBJ2-7, with a weak D call TRBD2 (6 bases). The CDR3 runs 14 residues. V was clipped by 4 bases and J by 3 bases, with 13 bases between them. Germline V CDR1 and CDR2: LNHNV, YYDKDF (reference sequence). The CDR3 reads CATSTKRANYEQYF. The CDR3 DNA reads as TGTGCCACCAGCACCAAGCGGGCCAACTACGAGCAGTACTTC.

This clone showed up just a few times. In DNA, the CDR3 is TGTGCCAGCAGGCAACCTAGAGTAGCGGATCCCCAAGAGACCCAGTACTTC. It encodes CASRQPRVADPQETQYF. V and J are TRBV2 and TRBJ2-5; a weak D match, TRBD2 (6 bases). CDR3 length equals 17 residues. The germline V gene encodes CDR1 SNHLY and CDR2 FYNNEI. V was shortened by 6 bases and J by 1 base, with 21 bases between the two germline ends.

The J gene is TRBJ1-2, the V gene TRBV7-2; 7 bases match TRBD1. Per germline, CDR1 SGHTA and CDR2 FQGNSA. There are 21 residues in the CDR3. Trimming at V came to 0 bases and at J to 0 bases, leaving 19 bases not matched to a gene. CDR3 sequence: CASSLAPRRTGLLRANYGYTF. CDR3 coding DNA: TGTGCCAGCAGCTTAGCGCCACGGAGGACAGGTCTTTTGAGGGCTAACTATGGCTACACCTTC.

The chain carries TRBV19 and TRBJ2-1, with D uncertain. The CDR3 extends over 12 amino acids. Germline V CDR1 and CDR2: LNHDA, SQIVND (reference sequence). Trimming stripped 3 bases from V and 5 bases from J, with 5 bases between. The CDR3 DNA follows: TGTGCCAGTAGTATCCTCGACAATGAGCAGTTCTTC. Protein product: CASSILDNEQFF.